A single sample is the source of the 12 T cell receptor beta chains below, sequenced in a study of control samples from healthy donors and cancer patients. Sequenced by immunoSEQ multiplex PCR; TCRdb stores in-frame clones only, minus some. The sample includes some 150,000 clones, around 93% seen only once; the top ten take roughly 3.9%. Input material: blood. Receptor source: an older woman in good health.

The chain uses TRBV19 and TRBJ2-1, with TRBD2 matching over 7 bases. This CDR3 is 16 amino acids long. The J segment lost 12 bases and the V segment lost 1 base, leaving 15 bases of the junction unmatched. Germline V gene sequence: CDR1 LNHDA, CDR2 SQIVND (reference sequence). In DNA form, the CDR3 reads TGTGCCAGTAGTATAGCCCCAGCGGGGACCACCTGGGTGCAGTTCTTC. It yields the protein CASSIAPAGTTWVQFF.

The sample holds one count of this clone. This chain joins TRBV6-2 or TRBV6-3 and TRBJ2-3, with D possibly TRBD2 on 6 matching bases. The CDR3 spans 14 residues. Germline V gene sequence: CDR1 MNHEY, CDR2 SVGEGT. V was pared by 6 bases and J by 6 bases, with 16 bases between. CDR3 nucleotide sequence: TGTGCCAGCAGCTCCTATGGAGGGATTGATACGCAGTATTTT. It translates to CASSSYGGIDTQYF.

The genes are TRBV29-1 and TRBJ1-4, with D maybe TRBD1 (5 bases). The V gene's germline CDR1 is SQVTM and CDR2 ANQGSEA. The CDR3 extends over 13 amino acids. V was clipped by 5 bases and J by 7 bases, with 14 bases between them. CDR3 region: CSVSGEGVEKLFF. The CDR3 nucleotides read TGCAGCGTTTCGGGCGAAGGGGTTGAAAAACTGTTTTTT.

The chain links TRBV5-4 to TRBJ1-2; no clear D. The CDR3 length is 14 residues. In germline, CDR1 is SGHNT, CDR2 YYREEE (reference sequence). V dropped 1 base and J dropped 5 bases, with 12 bases sitting between them. Here the CDR3 DNA reads TGTGCCAGCAGCTTGAGGGAACCCCTTTATGGCTACACCTTC. It is translated as CASSLREPLYGYTF. Full variable domain (missing parts from reference TRBV5-4 and TRBJ1-2): ETGVTQSPTHLIKTRGQQVTLRCSSQSGHNTVSWYQQALGQGPQFIFQYYREEENGRGNFPPRFSGLQFPNYSSELNVNALELDDSALYLCASSLREPLYGYTFGSGTRLTVV.

The chain carries TRBV7-2 and TRBJ2-3; D remains unclear. V was shortened by 2 bases and J by 3 bases, with 12 bases between the two germline ends. The V gene's germline CDR1 is SGHTA and CDR2 FQGNSA. This CDR3 region has 15 residues. CDR3 protein: CASSLSLEITDTQYF. DNA for the CDR3: TGTGCCAGCAGCTTATCTCTCGAGATAACAGATACGCAGTATTTT.

The chain carries TRBV24-1 and TRBJ2-3; 8 bases are a match to TRBD1. This CDR3 comprises 17 residues. The germline CDR1 and CDR2 sequences are KGHDR and SFDVKD. V dropped 4 bases and J dropped 3; count of bases not matched to a gene: 11. The CDR3 reads CATSEHKTGERTDTQYF. CDR3 DNA sequence: TGTGCCACCAGTGAGCACAAGACAGGGGAGCGGACAGATACGCAGTATTTT.

This chain joins TRBV2 and TRBJ2-3; tentative D call: TRBD2 (6 bases). Germline V gene data show CDR1 as SNHLY and CDR2 as FYNNEI. The CDR3 runs 12 residues. Trimming shortened V by 6 bases and J by 7 bases, and 11 bases separated the two germline ends. Written as DNA, the CDR3 is TGTGCCAGCAGCCCGGGACTTTATACGCAGTATTTT. It codes for CASSPGLYTQYF.

The chain combines TRBV21-1 with TRBJ1-3. TRBV21-1 is assigned pseudogene status. The CDR3 contains 15 residues. The CDR3 sequence: CASSNGQNSGNTIYF. The CDR3 coding sequence is TGTGCCAGCAGCAACGGCCAGAACTCTGGAAACACCATATATTTT.

The chain has TRBV6-2 or TRBV6-3 and TRBJ1-4; D unresolved. The germline CDR1 and CDR2 sequences are MNHEY and SVGEGT. The CDR3 is 13 amino acids. Trimming took 3 bases from V and 8 from J, leaving 10 bases between them. CDR3 in DNA: TGTGCCAGCAGTTATCAGCATATGGAAAAACTGTTTTTT. Protein sequence: CASSYQHMEKLFF.

This clone has only one observation. This sequence joins TRBV6-5 and TRBJ1-1, with D hard to call. With 2 bases removed from V and 1 base from J, the gap between germline ends came to 11 bases. From germline, CDR1 is MNHEY and CDR2 SVGAGI. This CDR3 has 15 amino acids. The CDR3 is CASSYNSPGNTEAFF. CDR3 in DNA: TGTGCCAGCAGTTACAACAGTCCGGGGAACACTGAAGCTTTCTTT.

This rearrangement joins TRBV27 to TRBJ1-1; the D gene is possibly TRBD1 (5 bases). Germline V CDR1 and CDR2: MNHEY, SMNVEV (reference sequence). The CDR3 is made up of 15 amino acids. V was cut by 2 bases and J by 6 bases, with 16 bases left in between. As DNA, the CDR3 is TGTGCCAGCAGTTTAAGGTGGGGGGTTGGGGCTGAAGCTTTCTTT. Amino acid sequence: CASSLRWGVGAEAFF.

The genes are TRBV7-8 and TRBJ1-5; no clear D. The CDR3 covers 16 residues. Looked up from germline, CDR1 is SGHVS and CDR2 is FQNEAQ. Trimming took 5 bases from V and 1 from J, leaving 15 bases between them. DNA of the CDR3: TGTGCCAGCAGCGGTCGAGGAGGAGGGAGCAATCAGCCCCAGCATTTT. As protein: CASSGRGGGSNQPQHF.